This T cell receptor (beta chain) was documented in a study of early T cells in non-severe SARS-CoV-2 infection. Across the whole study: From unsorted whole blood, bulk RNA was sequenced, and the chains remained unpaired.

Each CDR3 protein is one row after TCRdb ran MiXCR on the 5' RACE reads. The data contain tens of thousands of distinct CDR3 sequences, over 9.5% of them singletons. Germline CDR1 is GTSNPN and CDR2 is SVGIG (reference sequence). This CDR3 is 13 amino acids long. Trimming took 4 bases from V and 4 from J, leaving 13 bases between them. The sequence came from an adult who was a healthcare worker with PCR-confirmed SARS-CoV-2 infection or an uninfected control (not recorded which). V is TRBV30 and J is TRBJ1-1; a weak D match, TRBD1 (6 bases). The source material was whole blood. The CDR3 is CAWKGGLATEAFF. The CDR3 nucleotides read TGTGCCTGGAAGGGGGGGCTGGCCACTGAAGCTTTCTTT.